This record covers a single T cell receptor beta chain. Assay: immunoSEQ multiplex PCR; the TCRdb copy retains only in-frame clones and omits some. Of about 430,000 clones listed, 80% to 90% are singletons. Germline CDR1 reads MNHEY; CDR2 reads SMNVEV (reference sequence). The CDR3 is 13 amino acids. The V end lost 4 bases, the J end lost 7 bases, and 11 bases lay between the germline ends. This specimen belongs to a study of blood T cell repertoires in COVID-19. This clonotype was obtained from a man between 18 and 29 years old with COVID-19, enrolled during active disease. The gene calls are TRBV27 and TRBJ1-5; D is ambiguous. Material for sequencing was peripheral blood. The CDR3 nucleotides are TGTGCCAGCAGTTGGTTGAGAGGCCAGCCCCAGCATTTT. Amino acid sequence: CASSWLRGQPQHF.